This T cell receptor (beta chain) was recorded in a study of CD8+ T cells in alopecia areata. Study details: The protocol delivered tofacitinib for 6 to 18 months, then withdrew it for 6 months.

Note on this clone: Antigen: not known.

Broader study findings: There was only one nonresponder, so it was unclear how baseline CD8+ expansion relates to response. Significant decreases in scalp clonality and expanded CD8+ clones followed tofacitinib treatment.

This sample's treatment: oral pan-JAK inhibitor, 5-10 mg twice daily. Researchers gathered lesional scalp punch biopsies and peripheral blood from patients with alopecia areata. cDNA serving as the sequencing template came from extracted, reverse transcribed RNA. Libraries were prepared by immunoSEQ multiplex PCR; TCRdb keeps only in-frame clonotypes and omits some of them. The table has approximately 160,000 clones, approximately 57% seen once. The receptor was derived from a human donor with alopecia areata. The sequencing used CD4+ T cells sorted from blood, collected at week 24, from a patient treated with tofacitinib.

The chain's CDR3 is CASSFLVAGTDTQYF. DNA for the CDR3: TGTGCCAGCAGCTTTCTGGTGGCGGGCACAGATACGCAGTATTTT. The V and J genes are TRBV5-6 and TRBJ2-3; D call uncertain. V was pared by 2 bases and J by 1 base, with 11 bases between. There are 15 residues in the CDR3. Germline V gene lookup returns CDR1 SGHDT and CDR2 YYEEEE.